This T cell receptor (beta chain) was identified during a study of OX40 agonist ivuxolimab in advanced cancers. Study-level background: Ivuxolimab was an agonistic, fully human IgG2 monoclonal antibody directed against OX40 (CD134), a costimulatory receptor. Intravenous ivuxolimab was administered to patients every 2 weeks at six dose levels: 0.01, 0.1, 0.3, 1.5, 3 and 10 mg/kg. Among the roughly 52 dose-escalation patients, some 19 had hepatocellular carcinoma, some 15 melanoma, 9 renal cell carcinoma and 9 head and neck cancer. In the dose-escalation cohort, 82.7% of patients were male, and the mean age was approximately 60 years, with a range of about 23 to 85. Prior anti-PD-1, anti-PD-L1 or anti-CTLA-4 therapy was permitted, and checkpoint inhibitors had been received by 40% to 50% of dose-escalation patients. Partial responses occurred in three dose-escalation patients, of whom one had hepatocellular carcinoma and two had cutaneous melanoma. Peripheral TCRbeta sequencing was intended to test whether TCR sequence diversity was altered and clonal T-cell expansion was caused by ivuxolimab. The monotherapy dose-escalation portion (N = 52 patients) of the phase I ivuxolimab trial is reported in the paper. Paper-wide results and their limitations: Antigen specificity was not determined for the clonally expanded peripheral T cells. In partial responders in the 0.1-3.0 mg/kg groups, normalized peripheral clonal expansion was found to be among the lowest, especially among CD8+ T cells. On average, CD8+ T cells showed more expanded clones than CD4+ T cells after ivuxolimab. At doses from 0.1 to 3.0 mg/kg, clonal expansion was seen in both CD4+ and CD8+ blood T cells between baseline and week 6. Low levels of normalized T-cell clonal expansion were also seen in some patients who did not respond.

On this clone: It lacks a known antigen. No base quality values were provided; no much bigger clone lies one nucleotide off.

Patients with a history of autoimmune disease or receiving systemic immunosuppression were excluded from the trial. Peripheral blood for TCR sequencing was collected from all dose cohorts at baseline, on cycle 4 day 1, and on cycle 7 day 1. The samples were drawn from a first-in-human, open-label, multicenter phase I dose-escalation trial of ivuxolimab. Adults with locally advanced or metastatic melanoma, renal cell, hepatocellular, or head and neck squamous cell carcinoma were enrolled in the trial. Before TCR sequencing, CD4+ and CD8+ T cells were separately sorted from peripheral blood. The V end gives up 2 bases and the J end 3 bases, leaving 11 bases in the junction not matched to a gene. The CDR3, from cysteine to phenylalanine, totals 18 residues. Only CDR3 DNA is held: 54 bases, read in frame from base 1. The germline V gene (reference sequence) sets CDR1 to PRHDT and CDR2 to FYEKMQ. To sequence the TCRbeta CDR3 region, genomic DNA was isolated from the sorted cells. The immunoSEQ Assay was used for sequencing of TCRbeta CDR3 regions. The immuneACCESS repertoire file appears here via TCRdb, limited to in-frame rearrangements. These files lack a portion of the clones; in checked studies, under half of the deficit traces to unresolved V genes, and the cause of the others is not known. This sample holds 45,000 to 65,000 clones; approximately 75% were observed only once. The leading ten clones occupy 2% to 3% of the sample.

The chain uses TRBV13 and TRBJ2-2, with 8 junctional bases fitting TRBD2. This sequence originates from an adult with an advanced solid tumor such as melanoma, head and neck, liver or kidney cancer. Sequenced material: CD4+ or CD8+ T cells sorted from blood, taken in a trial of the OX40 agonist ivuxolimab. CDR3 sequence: CASSLLLWREDDTGELFF. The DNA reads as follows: TGTGCCAGCAGCTTACTTTTGTGGCGGGAGGACGACACCGGGGAGCTGTTTTTT. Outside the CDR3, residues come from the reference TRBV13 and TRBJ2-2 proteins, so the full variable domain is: AAGVIQSPRHLIKEKRETATLKCYPIPRHDTVYWYQQGPGQDPQFLISFYEKMQSDKGSIPDRFSAQQFSDYHSELNMSSLELGDSALYFCASSLLLWREDDTGELFFGEGSRLTVL.